The rows below give T cell receptor beta chains drawn from one sample of a study of blood T cell repertoires in COVID-19. Profiled with immunoSEQ multiplex PCR; TCRdb holds only in-frame clones, not every one. Of about 220,000 clones in the sample, about 80% were seen once. Material: PBMCs or T cells enriched from blood (not recorded which). The receptors here all came from a man aged 40-55 years who had recovered from COVID-19. CDR3s include the opening cysteine and the closing phenylalanine or tryptophan.

V	J	CDR3
TRBV6-5	TRBJ1-6	CASSYDREVRNSPLHF
TRBV18	TRBJ1-5	CASSPMGQDNQPQHF
TRBV5-1	TRBJ1-3	CASSSGGTGTGNTIYF
TRBV4-2	TRBJ1-2	CASSQTNLNNYGYTF
TRBV5-1	TRBJ2-7	CASSLADRGREQYF
TRBV6-5	TRBJ1-3	CASRPGQISGNTIYF
TRBV21-1	TRBJ2-7	CASSKVVGTGSYEQYF
TRBV4-2	TRBJ2-7	CASSLGTNSYEQYF
TRBV3-1/TRBV3-2	TRBJ1-1	CASSQTSGWAFF
TRBV7-9	TRBJ1-2	CASSLGGQAGYTF
TRBV18	TRBJ1-5	CASSSGSGAPQPQHF
TRBV7-9	TRBJ2-7	CASSLAQGADEQYF
TRBV18	TRBJ2-6	CASSPRESGANVLTF